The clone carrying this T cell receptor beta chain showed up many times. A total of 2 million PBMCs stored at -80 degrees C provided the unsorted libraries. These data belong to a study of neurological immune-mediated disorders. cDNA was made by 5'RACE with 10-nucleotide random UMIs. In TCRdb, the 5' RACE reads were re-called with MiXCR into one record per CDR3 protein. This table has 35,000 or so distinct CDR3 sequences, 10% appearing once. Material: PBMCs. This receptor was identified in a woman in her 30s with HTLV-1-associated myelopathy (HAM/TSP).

This chain's CDR3 is CSARIAGGTQETQYF. CDR3 DNA: TGCAGTGCTAGAATAGCGGGGGGTACTCAAGAGACCCAGTACTTC. V gene TRBV20-1 combines with J gene TRBJ2-5; TRBD2 matches at 10 bases. Trimming at V came to 2 bases and at J to 2 bases, leaving 5 bases not matched to a gene. This CDR3 spans 15 amino acids. Germline assignment: CDR1 DFQATT and CDR2 SNEGSKA (reference sequence).